Sequencing of this TCR beta chain was carried out in a study of post-analysis software for immune sequencing data (dated by TCRdb to the mid-2010s). Turning to the overall study: Disease courses on record covered relapsing-remitting, secondary progressive and progressive-relapsing multiple sclerosis, though some patients had no subtype annotation. The patient repertoires were set against under 12 previously published healthy control repertoires from donors whose ages ranged from roughly 6 to 27 years. A subset of samples was prepared in parallel using single-end sample barcoding, then pooled and co-amplified after Illumina adapter ligation.

V sheds 6 bases and J sheds 8 bases, leaving 16 bases between their ends. CDR1 is given as WSHSY and CDR2 as SAAADI, both from the germline V gene. From cysteine to phenylalanine, the CDR3 is 13 amino acids long. Only the CDR3 DNA is retained, 39 bases long and in frame from the first base. Libraries were built with PCR. Sequencing was carried out with an Illumina HiSeq 2500. Unique molecular identifiers were incorporated into TCR beta cDNA libraries to reduce PCR and sequencing biases. Approximately 500,000 cDNA molecules were obtained for every 1 to 10 million input T cells, so each molecule roughly corresponded to one T cell. The same protocol used for the earlier healthy control dataset was applied to prepare and sequence the patient libraries. Samples belonging to the same batch were prepared together, multiplexed and sequenced on a shared HiSeq lane. The authors' analysis ran thus. MIGEC handled the raw barcoded reads, throwing out single-read molecular identifier groups before consensus assembly and CDR3 extraction. VDJtools was used for post-analysis of the clonotype tables, with diversity normalized by down-sampling every dataset to the smallest sample size. Repertoire overlap clustering matched CDR3 amino acid but not nucleotide sequences to correct batch-related cross-sample contamination. TCRdb's own reprocessing of the public reads used fastp at Q25 and MiXCR and kept productive beta chains. Each CDR3 protein gets just one entry, which takes the most common genes and DNA from the rows behind it. TCRdb, not the authors, supplied the V and J calls. The sample table lists 600,000 to 750,000 distinct CDR3 sequences, roughly three fifths of them with a count of one. Of the sample, around 11% is held by the ten largest clones.

Worth noting for this clonotype: Its target antigen remains unknown. Base qualities are not provided; no much larger clone lies one nucleotide away.

TCR beta repertoires were profiled from peripheral blood of over 10 young patients with multiple sclerosis to demonstrate the VDJtools post-analysis software. The multiple sclerosis patients were children and adolescents ranging in age from 6 to 15 years. What the study reported, not specific to this receptor: Four to six TRBV segments, including TRBV5-6, TRBV5-1 and TRBV20-1, were significantly more frequent in patients than controls. Compared with controls, multiple sclerosis patients had significantly lower normalized Chao1 diversity, a finding suggesting substantial peripheral T-cell clonal expansion. When samples were clustered directly using the F measure, samples prepared in the same batch co-clustered strongly, which prompted a batch-effect correction. The multiple sclerosis patient group was slightly younger than the control group.

The receptor was derived from a girl aged 2-10 years with multiple sclerosis. The sequenced sample was blood. The chain uses TRBV10-2 and TRBJ1-2, with a weak D call of TRBD1 (6 bases match). The sequenced DNA: TGCGCCAGCAGCAAACAGGGCCTAGGGGGCTACACCTTC. Its product reads: CASSKQGLGGYTF.